This T cell receptor beta chain came from a study of T cell responses to AZD1222 COVID-19 vaccine. Study background: Combined were second doses at about 4 or about 12 weeks. Study-wide findings and caveats: A reported finding is that nearly half of spike-specific TCRs target unmutated variant regions. The sample set comprised mostly white British donors with more females, and clonal diversity was possibly underestimated. At baseline, seropositivity was found in only a handful of AZD1222 recipients.

The data were produced by immunoSEQ multiplex PCR, yet TCRdb's version contains in-frame clones alone and is incomplete. The data contain fewer than 110,000 clones, around nine tenths of them singletons. CDR3 length equals 15 residues. From germline, CDR1 is SGDLS and CDR2 YYNGEE. Trimming stripped 0 bases from V and 1 base from J, with 10 bases between. Of note for this clone: Antigen: not known.

The sequences come from peripheral blood, collected on day 0 of AZD1222 vaccination. This TCR was recovered from an adult in good health. The rearrangement joins TRBV9 to TRBJ1-1, with D unresolved. Written as DNA, the CDR3 is TGTGCCAGCAGCGTAGACCCCTCTGGGAACACTGAAGCTTTCTTT. Translation gives CASSVDPSGNTEAFF.